Reported below is one TCR beta chain. CDR3 length: 15 amino acids. With 3 bases removed from V and 0 bases from J, the gap between germline ends came to 9 bases. Germline V gives CDR1 SGHAT, CDR2 FQNNGV. The record originates from a study of blood T cell repertoires in COVID-19. The protocol was immunoSEQ multiplex PCR, while the TCRdb copy is restricted to in-frame clones and leaves out a portion. This sample has approximately 52,000 clones, with 70% to 90% found just once. The sequencing input was peripheral blood. The chain employs TRBV11-2 and TRBJ2-1; D is unresolved. The source of this sequence is a man in his sixties with acute or convalescent COVID-19. CDR3 sequence reads: CASSFQRSSYNEQFF. The CDR3 DNA is TGTGCCAGCAGCTTCCAGAGGAGCTCCTACAATGAGCAGTTCTTC.